The 26 T cell receptor beta chains listed next were all sequenced from one sample in a study of breast tumors, draining lymph nodes, adjacent tissues. Each CDR3 protein gets one entry after TCRdb re-called the multiplex PCR reads with MiXCR. The sample lists approximately 210,000 distinct CDR3 sequences; about 30% were seen once. The lymph nodes were axillary draining lymph nodes from breast cancer patients. Sequences were obtained from axillary lymph node tissue. These receptors were collected from a female donor with breast cancer. Some clones in this sample may be carry-over from other donors' samples.

There are many counts of this clonotype. The chain uses TRBV25-1 and TRBJ1-1; D is unclear. V lost 7 bases and J 4 bases, leaving 13 bases between the germline ends. The germline V gene encodes CDR1 MGHDK and CDR2 SYGVNS. The CDR3 has 13 amino acids. The CDR3 spells CASNAGWGTEAFF. CDR3 coding DNA: TGTGCCAGCAATGCGGGCTGGGGCACTGAAGCTTTCTTT. Complete variable domain (other parts from reference TRBV25-1 and TRBJ1-1): EADIYQTPRYLVIGTGKKITLECSQTMGHDKMYWYQQDPGMELHLIHYSYGVNSTEKGDLSSESTVSRIRTEHFPLTLESARPSHTSQYLCASNAGWGTEAFFGQGTRLTVV.

This clonotype occurred many times. The V gene is TRBV10-2, the J gene TRBJ2-5, with TRBD1 matching over 9 bases. V shed 6 bases, J shed 5 bases, and the junction held 7 bases outside the gene matches. The CDR3 is made up of 14 amino acids. The germline CDR1 and CDR2 sequences are WSHSY and SAAADI. The CDR3 DNA is TGCGCCAGCAGGGGGACAGGGTCGCGGGAGACCCAGTACTTC. Its protein is CASRGTGSRETQYF.

This clonotype was recorded at least ten times. This sequence joins TRBV24-1 and TRBJ1-2, with D hard to call. The germline V and J ends were trimmed by 10 bases and 7 bases, with 18 bases remaining between them. The CDR3 length is 13 residues. The V gene's germline CDR1 is KGHDR and CDR2 SFDVKD. CDR3 in amino acids: CATSRGTVSGYTF. In nucleotides, the CDR3 is TGTGCCACTTCACGGGGAACAGTTTCTGGCTACACCTTC.

This clonotype has just a few counts. The V gene is TRBV6-2 or TRBV6-3, the J gene TRBJ2-1; perhaps D is TRBD1 or TRBD2 (6 bases each). Trimming left V 10 bases short and J 12 bases short, with 22 bases between. The germline gives CDR1 MNHEY, CDR2 SVGEGT. The CDR3 totals 13 residues. CDR3 sequence: CAIRGTGGGGQFF. In DNA form, the CDR3 reads TGTGCCATCAGGGGTACAGGTGGAGGGGGGCAGTTCTTC.

Of note for this clonotype: A read error may be the cause here, since a much bigger clone is one base away. The chain couples TRBV3-1 to TRBJ2-7; either TRBD1 or TRBD2 may fit D (5 bases each). Germline V gene lookup returns CDR1 LGHDT and CDR2 YNNKEL (reference sequence). The CDR3 covers 13 residues. The CDR3 DNA follows: TGTGCCAGCAGCCAAACGGGGCCCTACGAGCAGTGCTTC. Encoded protein: CASSQTGPYEQCF.

In its sample, this clonotype was seen a few times. The chain couples TRBV28 to TRBJ2-1, with D perhaps matching TRBD1 or TRBD2 (5 bases each). CDR1 MDHEN and CDR2 SYDVKM come from the germline V gene. The CDR3 runs to 15 residues. Trimming cost V 7 bases and J 3 bases, with 16 bases left between them. CDR3 in DNA: TGTGCCAGCACCCCAGGGACGACCCTCTACAATGAGCAGTTCTTC. It translates to CASTPGTTLYNEQFF.

This clonotype was counted ten times or more. V gene TRBV5-1 combines with J gene TRBJ2-1; 9 bases fit TRBD2. Germline lookup yields CDR1 SGHRS and CDR2 YFSETQ. Trimming removed 4 bases from V and 4 bases from J; junction bases left unmatched: 9. CDR3 length: 16 residues. The CDR3 DNA reads TGCGCCAGCAGCCCTGAAGGCGGGGGGGGATACAATGAGCAGTTCTTC. This gives the protein CASSPEGGGGYNEQFF.

On this clonotype: The junction departs from the called germline gene at one end, perhaps through a read error. The gene calls are TRBV12-5 and TRBJ2-1, with 7 bases that match TRBD2. The CDR3 is 15 amino acids. Germline V lookup: CDR1 LGHNT, CDR2 FRNRAP. CDR3 sequence reads: CAGGPGLLPLSEQFF. CDR3 sequence (DNA): TGTGCTGGTGGACCGGGACTACTTCCTCTCAGTGAGCAGTTCTTC. Full variable domain (outside the CDR3, taken from reference TRBV12-5 and TRBJ2-1): DARVTQTPRHKVTEMGQEVTMRCQPILGHNTVFWYRQTMMQGLELLAYFRNRAPLDDSGMPKDRFSAEMPDATLATLKIQPSEPRDSAVYFCAGGPGLLPLSEQFFGPGTRLTVL.

This sequence joins TRBV20-1 and TRBJ2-7, with a tentative D call TRBD1 (6 bases). The CDR3 length is 13 residues. V shed 3 bases and J shed 3 bases, with 12 bases lying between them. Germline V gene lookup returns CDR1 DFQATT and CDR2 SNEGSKA (reference sequence). The CDR3 is CSARRQGIYEQYF. DNA of the CDR3: TGCAGTGCTAGGCGGCAGGGGATCTACGAGCAGTACTTC.

This clonotype has just a few counts. The V and J genes are TRBV20-1 and TRBJ2-5; 10 bases line up with TRBD2. V dropped 3 bases and J dropped 9; count of bases not matched to a gene: 13. From germline, CDR1 is DFQATT and CDR2 SNEGSKA (reference sequence). The CDR3 is made up of 15 amino acids. CDR3 protein: CSARYPSGGPGAQYF. CDR3 nucleotide sequence: TGCAGTGCTAGGTATCCTAGCGGGGGCCCGGGTGCCCAGTACTTC.

This clonotype has a handful of counts. The DNA for the CDR3 is TGTGCCAGCTCACCCCAGGGGGCAAGGGGAGAAAAACTGTTTTTT. Translation gives CASSPQGARGEKLFF. J is TRBJ1-4 and V is TRBV18; 8 bases agree with TRBD1. The CDR3 length is 15 residues. Germline-derived CDR1 and CDR2 are KGHSH and LQKENI. The trim removed 3 bases at V and 8 bases at J, leaving 8 bases unmatched.

This clonotype was recorded at least ten times. The chain carries TRBV12-3 or TRBV12-4 and TRBJ1-2; maybe TRBD1 (6 bases). The CDR3 sequence is 14 residues long. The V and J ends lost 4 bases and 3 bases respectively, with 12 bases between them. CDR3 region: CASSSGGTHYGYTF. In DNA, the CDR3 is TGTGCCAGCAGTTCGGGGGGGACACACTATGGCTACACCTTC.

The chain uses TRBV10-3 and TRBJ2-6; TRBD2 agrees at 7 bases. The CDR3 runs to 15 residues. Germline V lookup: CDR1 ENHRY, CDR2 SYGVKD. V dropped 0 bases and J dropped 4; count of bases not matched to a gene: 0. CDR3 coding DNA: TGTGCCATCAGTGAGTCAGCGGGAGGGGCCAACGTCCTGACTTTC. This sequence encodes CAISESAGGANVLTF.

As to this clonotype: Sequence at one end of the junction differs from germline and may be a read error. This chain joins TRBV15 and TRBJ2-1; 9 bases agree with TRBD2. CDR3 length: 15 residues. Germline assignment: CDR1 LNHNV and CDR2 YYDKDF (reference sequence). The CDR3 reads CAASSTSGPNNEQFF. Here the CDR3 DNA reads TGTGCCGCCAGCAGCACTAGCGGGCCGAACAATGAGCAGTTCTTC.

Details on this clonotype: Just one base apart from a much larger clone, this may be a read error. The chain recombines TRBV6-1 with TRBJ2-7, with 10 positions matching TRBD1. After removal of 7 bases from V and 0 bases from J, the junction contained 6 bases not matched to a gene. The CDR3 length is 15 residues. The germline CDR1 and CDR2 sequences are MNHNS and SASEGT. CDR3 nucleotide sequence: TGTGCCAGCATGCGGGACAGGGGTTTCTCCTACGAGCAGTACTTC. The encoded protein is CASMRDRGFSYEQYF.

The chain has TRBV20-1 and TRBJ2-5; 8 nucleotides agree with TRBD2. J was trimmed by 4 bases and V by 6 bases; bases with no gene match: 13. This CDR3 is built from 15 residues. Per germline, CDR1 DFQATT and CDR2 SNEGSKA (reference sequence). CDR3 in DNA: TGCAGTGCCCCGGGACTAGTGGGAGTACCAGAGACCCAGTACTTC. Translating gives CSAPGLVGVPETQYF.

The chain combines TRBV5-4 with TRBJ1-2; D gene ambiguous. Germline V gene sequence: CDR1 SGHNT, CDR2 YYREEE (reference sequence). V was trimmed by 0 bases and J by 4 bases, leaving 10 bases between them. CDR3 length: 14 residues. CDR3 protein: CASSLEIATYGYTF. As DNA, the CDR3 is TGTGCCAGCAGCTTGGAGATAGCGACCTATGGCTACACCTTC.

This clonotype was counted at least ten times. The chain is built from TRBV9 and TRBJ2-1; either TRBD1 or TRBD2 may fit D (5 bases each). This CDR3 has 15 residues. V lost 4 bases, J lost 2 bases, and 13 bases lay in between. Germline V gives CDR1 SGDLS, CDR2 YYNGEE. This chain's CDR3 is CASSFRDQPYNEQFF. The CDR3 nucleotides are TGTGCCAGCAGCTTCCGGGACCAGCCCTACAATGAGCAGTTCTTC.

This clonotype was recorded many times. The chain links TRBV10-3 to TRBJ2-7; D uncertain. V gave up 2 bases and J gave up 0 bases, with 5 bases separating them. In germline, CDR1 is ENHRY, CDR2 SYGVKD. The CDR3 sequence is 13 residues long. The CDR3: CAISEPASYEQYF. The CDR3 nucleotides read TGTGCCATCAGTGAGCCGGCCTCCTACGAGCAGTACTTC.

In the case of this clonotype: A much bigger clone sits one base away, suggesting this may be a read error. In nucleotides, the CDR3 is TGTGCCAGCAGCCCCGACAATGAGCCGTTCTTC. This encodes CASSPDNEPFF. The chain links TRBV11-3 to TRBJ2-1; no reliable D call. Germline values: CDR1 SGHNT, CDR2 YENEEA. CDR3 size: 11 residues. The full variable domain, rest sourced from reference TRBV11-3 and TRBJ2-1, is EAGVVQSPRYKIIEKKQPVAFWCNPISGHNTLYWYLQNLGQGPELLIRYENEEAVDDSQLPKDRFSAERLKGVDSTLKIQPAELGDSAVYLCASSPDNEPFFGPGTRLTVL.

The gene calls are TRBV7-8 and TRBJ1-6, with D tentatively TRBD1 (5 bases). V was clipped by 5 bases and J by 10 bases, with 27 bases between them. The CDR3 spans 18 residues. Germline CDR1 SGHVS, CDR2 FQNEAQ. The CDR3 here is CASSLTSGTAEGKSPLHF. The CDR3 coding sequence is TGTGCCAGCAGCCTAACTTCCGGGACCGCCGAGGGTAAATCACCCCTCCACTTT.

This clonotype was observed many times. The chain carries TRBV19 and TRBJ2-7; the D gene could be TRBD1 or TRBD2 (5 bases each). Germline V lookup: CDR1 LNHDA, CDR2 SQIVND (reference sequence). The CDR3 runs to 13 residues. Trimming removed 3 bases from V and 4 bases from J, with 10 bases in between. The CDR3 sequence is CASSMGESYEQYF. CDR3 coding DNA: TGTGCCAGTAGTATGGGGGAGAGTTACGAGCAGTACTTC.

This clonotype showed up many times. The chain couples TRBV6-1 to TRBJ2-3; D not resolved. The CDR3 is 13 amino acids. Germline loops: CDR1 MNHNS, CDR2 SASEGT. Trimming took off 8 bases at V and 3 bases at J, with 12 bases between the two ends. DNA of the CDR3: TGTGCCAGCTCCCTGCACGGGACAGATACGCAGTATTTT. It translates to CASSLHGTDTQYF.

In this sample, this clonotype turned up many times. The CDR3 DNA reads as TGCAGTGCTAGCCCTAGGCGAGATGGCTACACCTTC. Translation gives CSASPRRDGYTF. The V call is TRBV20-1, the J call TRBJ1-2, with D uncertain. Trimming took off 3 bases at V and 6 bases at J, with 11 bases between the two ends. CDR3 length: 12 residues. Germline values: CDR1 DFQATT, CDR2 SNEGSKA (reference sequence).

This clonotype was detected ten times or more. This chain uses TRBV11-3 with TRBJ2-1; D unresolved. Germline V CDR1 and CDR2: SGHNT, YENEEA. The V end lost 5 bases, the J end lost 0 bases, and 11 bases lay between the germline ends. The CDR3 sequence is 15 residues long. This CDR3 reads CASSPPRVSYNEQFF. The CDR3 DNA reads TGTGCCAGCAGCCCACCCCGGGTCTCCTACAATGAGCAGTTCTTC.

This clonotype was observed once. The chain joins TRBV7-9 to TRBJ1-1; possible D gene TRBD1, 5 bases. CDR1 is SEHNR and CDR2 is FQNEAQ in the germline V gene (reference sequence). The V end lost 5 bases, the J end lost 3 bases, and 10 bases lay between the germline ends. This CDR3 is 13 amino acids long. The CDR3, as DNA: TGTGCCAGCAGCCGGGACTTGGACACTGAAGCTTTCTTT. As protein: CASSRDLDTEAFF.